The 26 T cell receptor beta chains reported below all come from one sample, sequenced in a study of spatial heterogeneity in lung cancer. General study points: Tumor mutation count correlated with how many alpha and beta TCRs expanded intratumorally.

Their antigens are not known. MiXCR was run by TCRdb on the 5' RACE reads, yielding one entry per CDR3 protein. The profile covers about 3,500 distinct CDR3 sequences, with 7% to 10% appearing a single time and 15% to 18% taken by the ten largest. Stated time point: sample taken at primary tumor resection. The sample here was lung tumor tissue, taken at surgery. The receptor source for this set is a male donor with early-stage non-small cell lung cancer.

This clonotype was seen repeatedly, ten times or more. The chain recombines TRBV28 with TRBJ2-5; D is undetermined. The V end lost 6 bases, the J end lost 1 base, and 18 bases lay between the germline ends. Germline values: CDR1 MDHEN, CDR2 SYDVKM. The CDR3 covers 16 residues. CDR3 residues: CASRLNPRYTQETQYF. DNA for the CDR3: TGTGCCAGCAGGTTGAACCCCAGGTACACCCAAGAGACCCAGTACTTC.

This clonotype came up once. The gene calls are TRBV20-1 and TRBJ2-3; maybe TRBD2 (6 bases). The CDR3 extends over 14 amino acids. Trimming removed 5 bases from V and 1 base from J, with 13 bases in between. Germline CDR1 is DFQATT and CDR2 is SNEGSKA (reference sequence). CDR3 nucleotides: TGCAGTGCTCGGGACTCCCTTCGCACAGATACGCAGTATTTT. Its protein product is CSARDSLRTDTQYF.

This clonotype occurred a few times. V and J are TRBV20-1 and TRBJ2-7; 9 bases are a match to TRBD2. This CDR3 is 12 amino acids long. The germline V gene encodes CDR1 DFQATT and CDR2 SNEGSKA (reference sequence). J gave up 6 bases and V 4 bases, and 4 bases lay outside the gene matches. For the CDR3, the DNA is TGCAGTGCTACTAGCGGGACGGGCGAGCAGTACTTC. Protein product: CSATSGTGEQYF.

This clonotype counts as medium-sized. The chain joins TRBV27 to TRBJ2-1; 11 bases are a match to TRBD2. This CDR3 comprises 15 residues. Germline CDR1 and CDR2: MNHEY and SMNVEV (reference sequence). J was trimmed by 9 bases and V by 3 bases; bases with no gene match: 7. CDR3 coding DNA: TGTGCCAGCAGTTTCTTTCTAGCGGGGGGCCGTGAGCAGTTCTTC. Protein product: CASSFFLAGGREQFF.

This clonotype showed up just a few times. The chain combines TRBV20-1 with TRBJ2-5, with TRBD2 matching over 13 bases. V lost 4 bases and J lost 4; bases outside the gene matches: 3. The germline CDR1 and CDR2 sequences are DFQATT and SNEGSKA (reference sequence). There are 14 residues in the CDR3. This chain's CDR3 is CSAKGLAGLETQYF. The CDR3 DNA reads TGCAGTGCTAAGGGACTAGCGGGATTAGAGACCCAGTACTTC.

Within the sample, this clonotype is medium-sized. The rearrangement links TRBV12-3 or TRBV12-4 to TRBJ1-1; 10 bases map to TRBD1. The ends lost 6 bases at V and 4 bases at J; junction bases unmatched: 8. This CDR3 has 15 amino acids. CDR3: CASSLLRTGGTEAFF. CDR3 nucleotides: TGTGCCAGCAGCCTCCTTCGGACAGGGGGCACTGAAGCTTTCTTT.

A few counts support this clonotype. A much larger clone is a single base away; this may be a read error. The CDR3 nucleotides are TGTGTCAGCAGCTTGGCCGGGACCGACTATGGCTACACCTTC. This encodes CVSSLAGTDYGYTF. This sequence joins TRBV7-2 and TRBJ1-2, with a possible D match to TRBD1 (5 bases). Germline CDR1 and CDR2: SGHTA and FQGNSA. The length of the CDR3 is 14 residues.

This clonotype was recorded many times. This chain uses TRBV27 with TRBJ1-6; a possible D gene is TRBD1 (5 bases). Deletions cut 6 bases from V and 4 bases from J, with 13 bases between. The CDR3 sequence is 15 residues long. Germline loops: CDR1 MNHEY, CDR2 SMNVEV (reference sequence). The CDR3 loop reads CASRAGQRYNSPLHF. The CDR3 DNA is TGTGCCAGCAGGGCTGGACAAAGATATAATTCACCCCTCCACTTT.

Judged by abundance, this clonotype is medium-sized (0.01 to 0.1%). V is TRBV29-1 and J is TRBJ1-2; tentatively, D is TRBD1 (6 bases). The V gene's germline CDR1 is SQVTM and CDR2 ANQGSEA. The CDR3 is 13 residues long. Trimming removed 3 bases from V and 5 bases from J, with 13 bases in between. CDR3 residues: CSVDGGQGYGYTF. The CDR3 DNA follows: TGCAGCGTTGATGGGGGTCAGGGGTATGGCTACACCTTC.

The gene calls are TRBV4-1 and TRBJ2-2; no reliable D call. Trimming took off 2 bases at V and 7 bases at J, with 5 bases between the two ends. CDR1 MGHRA and CDR2 YSYEKL come from the germline V gene. The CDR3 totals 12 residues. CDR3 in DNA: TGCGCCAGCAGCCAACCCCGCGGGGAGCTGTTTTTT. Its protein is CASSQPRGELFF.

V usage is TRBV6-5 and J usage is TRBJ1-1, with D possibly TRBD1 on 6 matching bases. This CDR3 is built from 16 residues. The V end was cut by 7 bases, the J end by 1 base, with 19 bases between. Germline values: CDR1 MNHEY, CDR2 SVGAGI. The CDR3 loop is CASILLGALGNTEAFF. Written as DNA, the CDR3 is TGTGCCAGCATACTCTTGGGGGCCCTGGGGAACACTGAAGCTTTCTTT.

This clonotype was seen repeatedly, ten times or more. This chain connects TRBV2 to TRBJ1-5; TRBD1 is a possible D gene (5 bases). V lost 5 bases and J 1 base, leaving 9 bases between the germline ends. Germline CDR1 and CDR2: SNHLY and FYNNEI. The CDR3 has 14 amino acids. Here the CDR3 DNA reads TGTGCCAGCAGTCGGGACTTAAGCAATCAGCCCCAGCATTTT. Protein product: CASSRDLSNQPQHF. Looking up the rest from reference TRBV2 and TRBJ1-5 gives the full variable domain: EPEVTQTPSHQVTQMGQEVILRCVPISNHLYFYWYRQILGQKVEFLVSFYNNEISEKSEIFDDQFSVERPDGSNFTLKIRSTKLEDSAMYFCASSRDLSNQPQHFGDGTRLSIL.

This clonotype was recorded many times. The J gene is TRBJ2-2, the V gene TRBV12-3 or TRBV12-4, with D tentatively TRBD2 (5 bases). Trimming shortened V by 0 bases and J by 3 bases, and 14 bases separated the two germline ends. The CDR3 totals 17 residues. CDR3 residues: CASSLAPLGSDTGELFF. The CDR3 region has the DNA TGTGCCAGCAGTTTAGCCCCATTGGGGAGCGACACCGGGGAGCTGTTTTTT.

V gene TRBV6-6 combines with J gene TRBJ1-1; tentatively, D is TRBD1 (6 bases). V lost 9 bases and J 1 base, leaving 15 bases between the germline ends. The CDR3 contains 14 residues. CDR1 is MNHNY and CDR2 is SVGAGI in the germline V gene (reference sequence). The CDR3 reads CASVRDTTNTEAFF. For the CDR3, the DNA is TGTGCCAGTGTCCGGGACACCACGAACACTGAAGCTTTCTTT.

The V and J genes are TRBV30 and TRBJ2-7, with a weak D call TRBD2 (6 bases). Trimming stripped 3 bases from V and 1 base from J, with 10 bases between. In germline, CDR1 is GTSNPN, CDR2 SVGIG (reference sequence). The CDR3 has 13 amino acids. The CDR3 DNA reads TGTGCCTGGAGCGGGGGACCGTCCTACGAGCAGTACTTC. Translation gives CAWSGGPSYEQYF. Full variable domain (missing parts from reference TRBV30 and TRBJ2-7): SQTIHQWPATLVQPVGSPLSLECTVEGTSNPNLYWYRQAAGRGLQLLFYSVGIGQISSEVPQNLSASRPQDRQFILSSKKLLLSDSGFYLCAWSGGPSYEQYFGPGTRLTVT.

This clonotype was observed a handful of times. Since the CDR3 does not end with the conserved phenylalanine or tryptophan, this likely comes from a read error. This CDR3 is CASSLQGASEAFL. In nucleotides, the CDR3 is TGTGCCAGCAGTTTGCAGGGGGCTTCTGAAGCTTTCTTA. This chain connects TRBV12-3 or TRBV12-4 to TRBJ1-1; TRBD1 matches 8 bases. Germline trimming cut 3 bases from V and 6 bases from J; bases unmatched to any gene: 3. The CDR3 is made up of 13 amino acids.

This clonotype is judged medium-sized. The chain uses TRBV7-2 and TRBJ2-6; D is perhaps TRBD1 or TRBD2 (5 bases each). CDR3 length: 18 residues. Germline lookup yields CDR1 SGHTA and CDR2 FQGNSA. V was clipped by 1 base and J by 0 bases, with 13 bases between them. The CDR3 loop is CASSLVGAGTSGANVLTF. CDR3 sequence (DNA): TGTGCCAGCAGCTTAGTAGGGGCAGGGACCTCTGGGGCCAACGTCCTGACTTTC. Full variable domain (rest looked up from reference TRBV7-2 and TRBJ2-6): GAGVSQSPSNKVTEKGKDVELRCDPISGHTALYWYRQSLGQGLEFLIYFQGNSAPDKSGLPSDRFSAERTGGSVSTLTIQRTQQEDSAVYLCASSLVGAGTSGANVLTFGAGSRLTVL.

The chain combines TRBV4-3 with TRBJ1-1, with TRBD1 as a possible D gene (5 bases). V was trimmed by 1 base and J by 5 bases, leaving 11 bases between them. Germline-derived CDR1 and CDR2 are LGHNA and YSLEER. The CDR3 is 14 amino acids. The CDR3 is CASSQAWGGTEAFF. CDR3 sequence (DNA): TGCGCCAGCAGCCAAGCGTGGGGGGGAACTGAAGCTTTCTTT.

By share, this clonotype counts as medium-sized (0.01 to 0.1%). The rearrangement joins TRBV5-1 to TRBJ1-2; perhaps TRBD1 as D (5 bases). Trimming removed 4 bases from V and 4 bases from J, with 8 bases in between. CDR1 is SGHRS and CDR2 is YFSETQ in the germline V gene. CDR3 length equals 12 residues. As DNA, the CDR3 is TGCGCCAGCAGCATCGACAGCTATGGCTACACCTTC. It specifies CASSIDSYGYTF.

This clonotype showed up many times. V usage is TRBV28 and J usage is TRBJ1-3; TRBD1 agrees at 7 bases. The J segment lost 2 bases and the V segment lost 6 bases, leaving 10 bases of the junction unmatched. This CDR3 is 16 amino acids long. Germline-derived CDR1 and CDR2 are MDHEN and SYDVKM. CDR3 in DNA: TGTGCCAGCAGCGAATGGGACAGACTTACTGGAAACACCATATATTTT. Its translation is CASSEWDRLTGNTIYF.

This clonotype ranks as medium-sized (0.01 to 0.1%). The CDR3 DNA follows: TGCAGCGGCGGACTAGCGAACACCGGGGAGCTGTTTTTT. It codes for CSGGLANTGELFF. This chain connects TRBV29-1 to TRBJ2-2; 7 bases align to TRBD2. CDR3 length equals 13 residues. After removal of 7 bases from V and 0 bases from J, the junction contained 2 bases not matched to a gene. Per the germline V gene, CDR1 is SQVTM and CDR2 is ANQGSEA.

This clonotype was detected many times. The chain combines TRBV20-1 with TRBJ1-6, with 9 nucleotides matching TRBD1. Trimming removed 3 bases from V and 7 bases from J; junction bases left unmatched: 10. In germline, CDR1 is DFQATT, CDR2 SNEGSKA (reference sequence). The CDR3 consists of 16 residues. The CDR3 spells CSASTSGTGWNSPLHF. The CDR3 DNA is TGCAGTGCTAGCACATCCGGGACAGGGTGGAATTCACCCCTCCACTTT.

This clonotype was seen many times. This chain connects TRBV4-2 to TRBJ2-2; weak D call: TRBD1 (5 bases). Trimming pared 1 base from V and 6 bases from J, leaving 12 bases between. Germline-derived CDR1 and CDR2 are LGHNA and YNFKEQ. The CDR3 has 15 residues. CDR3 region: CASSQVRKGAGELFF. The CDR3 coding sequence is TGTGCCAGCAGCCAAGTACGAAAAGGGGCCGGGGAGCTGTTTTTT.

By frequency in the sample, this clonotype is large. The genes are TRBV12-3 or TRBV12-4 and TRBJ2-3; 9 bases are shared with TRBD2. This CDR3 is built from 17 residues. V lost 7 bases and J lost 2; bases outside the gene matches: 13. CDR3 sequence (DNA): TGTGCCAGCACCCAGCGGAGCGGGGGGTCGTCCACAGATACGCAGTATTTT. The encoded protein is CASTQRSGGSSTDTQYF.

There are a few counts of this clonotype. This chain joins TRBV11-2 and TRBJ2-6, with TRBD1 matching over 7 bases. The CDR3 contains 17 residues. Germline values: CDR1 SGHAT, CDR2 FQNNGV. The V and J ends lost 7 bases and 4 bases, in that order; junction bases with no gene match: 13. The CDR3 loop reads CASTPGPRGMGANVLTF. The CDR3 nucleotides read TGTGCCAGCACTCCCGGGCCCAGGGGGATGGGGGCCAACGTCCTGACTTTC.

This clonotype was seen only a few times. The chain uses TRBV20-1 and TRBJ1-4, with 10 bases that match TRBD1. From germline, CDR1 is DFQATT and CDR2 SNEGSKA (reference sequence). The length of the CDR3 is 16 residues. After removal of 3 bases from V and 1 base from J, the junction contained 5 bases not matched to a gene. The CDR3 nucleotides are TGCAGTGCTAGCCGGGACAGGGGCAGAACTAATGAAAAACTGTTTTTT. Translating gives CSASRDRGRTNEKLFF.